One T cell receptor beta chain is described in this entry. Its antigen is unknown. This sample's time point: week 23, last vaccination. Each dose of the vaccine consisted of 300 ug of mutant IDH1 20-mer peptide, with topical imiquimod. The data were obtained in a study of a mutant IDH1 vaccine in newly diagnosed glioma. Turning to the study itself: Vaccines began 4-6 weeks after radiotherapy alone, or with temozolomide cycles. Every participant had undergone radiotherapy, temozolomide, or both before, and most underwent both. Overall study findings and caveats: Apparently, pseudoprogression bore no relation to changes among the top peripheral T cell clonotypes.

The repertoire was sequenced with immunoSEQ multiplex PCR; TCRdb's copy has only in-frame clones and lacks some. The table records about 60,000 clones, 75% to 90% of them present only once. Per the germline V gene, CDR1 is SGHVS and CDR2 is FQNEAQ. The CDR3 length is 13 residues. The V end was cut by 5 bases, the J end by 4 bases, with 9 bases between. This TCR was sampled from a man younger than 30 with glioma. The V gene is TRBV7-8, the J gene TRBJ1-5, with D perhaps TRBD1 (6 bases). The source material was PBMCs, sampled from a glioma patient whose treatment included an IDH1 peptide vaccine. The chain's CDR3 is CASSPDRNQPQHF. The CDR3 coding sequence is TGTGCCAGCAGCCCAGACAGGAATCAGCCCCAGCATTTT. Full variable domain (missing parts from reference TRBV7-8 and TRBJ1-5): GAGVSQSPRYKVAKRGQDVALRCDPISGHVSLFWYQQALGQGPEFLTYFQNEAQLDKSGLPSDRFFAERPEGSVSTLKIQRTQQEDSAVYLCASSPDRNQPQHFGDGTRLSIL.